The clone carrying this TCR beta chain was found many times. This sample was included in a study of breast tumors, draining lymph nodes, adjacent tissues. MiXCR, applied by TCRdb to the multiplex PCR reads, yields one record per CDR3 protein. Among tens of thousands of distinct CDR3 sequences listed, roughly 19% were seen once. The junction had 10 bases not matched to a gene; V was cut back by 0 bases and J by 7 bases. Germline assignment: CDR1 DFQATT and CDR2 SNEGSKA (reference sequence). This CDR3 has 15 residues. Samples came from axillary lymph nodes draining the breast cancer. What was sequenced was axillary lymph node tissue. The chain has TRBV20-1 and TRBJ2-7; 9 bases align to TRBD1. This clonotype originated in a female donor with breast cancer. Some clones in this sample may be carry-over from other donors' samples. In DNA form, the CDR3 reads TGCAGTGCTAGAGATCCCGGGACAGGGCATCTTGAGCAGTACTTC. Protein: CSARDPGTGHLEQYF.